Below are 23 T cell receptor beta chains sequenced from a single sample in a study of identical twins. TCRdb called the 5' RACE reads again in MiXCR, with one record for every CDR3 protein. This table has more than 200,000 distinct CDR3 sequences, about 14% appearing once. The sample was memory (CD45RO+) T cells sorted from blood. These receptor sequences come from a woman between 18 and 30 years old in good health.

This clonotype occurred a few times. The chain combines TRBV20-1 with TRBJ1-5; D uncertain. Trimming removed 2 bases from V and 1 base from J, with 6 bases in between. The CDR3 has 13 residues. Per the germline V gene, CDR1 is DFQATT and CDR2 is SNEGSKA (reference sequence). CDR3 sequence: CSARIMSNQPQHF. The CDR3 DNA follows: TGCAGTGCTAGAATCATGAGCAATCAGCCCCAGCATTTT.

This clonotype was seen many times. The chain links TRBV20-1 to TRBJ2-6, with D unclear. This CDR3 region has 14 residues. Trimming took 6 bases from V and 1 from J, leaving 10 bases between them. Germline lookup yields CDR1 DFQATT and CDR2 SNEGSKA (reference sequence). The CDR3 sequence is CSAPVNSGANVLTF. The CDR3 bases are TGCAGTGCGCCCGTAAATTCTGGGGCCAACGTCCTGACTTTC.

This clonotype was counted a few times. CDR3 region: CSARVTDTQYF. The CDR3 DNA reads as TGCAGTGCTAGAGTAACAGATACGCAGTATTTT. J is TRBJ2-3 and V is TRBV20-1, with D hard to call. Trimming removed 1 base at V and 3 bases at J, with 2 bases between. Germline CDR1 reads DFQATT; CDR2 reads SNEGSKA (reference sequence). The CDR3 runs to 11 residues.

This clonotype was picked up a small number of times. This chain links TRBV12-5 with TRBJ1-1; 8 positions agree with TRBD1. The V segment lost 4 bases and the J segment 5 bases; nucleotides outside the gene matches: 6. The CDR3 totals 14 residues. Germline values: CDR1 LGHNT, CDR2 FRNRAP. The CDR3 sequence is CASGSQGARTEAFF. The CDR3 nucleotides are TGTGCTAGTGGTTCGCAGGGGGCTAGGACTGAAGCTTTCTTT.

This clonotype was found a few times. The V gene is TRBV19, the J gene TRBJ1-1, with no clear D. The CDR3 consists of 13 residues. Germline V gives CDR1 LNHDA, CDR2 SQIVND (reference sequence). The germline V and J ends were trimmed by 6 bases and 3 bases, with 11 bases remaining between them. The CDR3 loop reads CASRRTDYTEAFF. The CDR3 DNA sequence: TGTGCCAGTAGGCGGACGGACTACACTGAAGCTTTCTTT.

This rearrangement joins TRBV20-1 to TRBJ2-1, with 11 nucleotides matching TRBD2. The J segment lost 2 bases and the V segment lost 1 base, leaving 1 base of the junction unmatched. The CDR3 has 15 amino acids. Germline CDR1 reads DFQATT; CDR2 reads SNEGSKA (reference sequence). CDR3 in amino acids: CSARVAGGTYNEQFF. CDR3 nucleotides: TGCAGTGCTAGAGTAGCGGGAGGGACCTACAATGAGCAGTTCTTC.

The CDR3 region is CASSGGWAEAFF. CDR3 in DNA: TGTGCCAGCAGTGGGGGGTGGGCAGAAGCTTTCTTT. This rearrangement joins TRBV2 to TRBJ1-1; TRBD1 is a possible D gene (5 bases). The CDR3 is 12 residues long. Looked up from germline, CDR1 is SNHLY and CDR2 is FYNNEI. V gave up 4 bases and J gave up 8 bases, with 11 bases separating them.

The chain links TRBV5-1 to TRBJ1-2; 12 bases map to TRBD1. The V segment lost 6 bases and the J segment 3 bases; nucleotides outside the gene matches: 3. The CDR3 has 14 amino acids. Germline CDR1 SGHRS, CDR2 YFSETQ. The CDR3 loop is CASKGQGADYGYTF. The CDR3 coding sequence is TGCGCCAGCAAGGGACAGGGGGCGGACTATGGCTACACCTTC.

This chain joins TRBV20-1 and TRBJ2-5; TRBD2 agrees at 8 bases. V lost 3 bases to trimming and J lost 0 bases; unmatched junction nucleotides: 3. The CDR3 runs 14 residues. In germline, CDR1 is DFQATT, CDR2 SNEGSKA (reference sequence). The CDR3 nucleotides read TGCAGTGCTAGCGGGGGGGCGGACCAAGAGACCCAGTACTTC. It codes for CSASGGADQETQYF.

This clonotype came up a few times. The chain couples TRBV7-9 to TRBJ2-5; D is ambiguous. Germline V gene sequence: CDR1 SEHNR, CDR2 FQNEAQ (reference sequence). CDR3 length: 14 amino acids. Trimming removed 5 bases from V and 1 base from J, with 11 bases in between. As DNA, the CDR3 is TGTGCCAGCAGCGAACCGTTGGCCCAAGAGACCCAGTACTTC. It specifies CASSEPLAQETQYF.

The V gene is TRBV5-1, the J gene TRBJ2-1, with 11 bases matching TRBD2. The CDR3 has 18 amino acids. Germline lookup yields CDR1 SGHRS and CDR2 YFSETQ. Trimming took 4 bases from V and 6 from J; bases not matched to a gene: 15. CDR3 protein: CASSPPTSGEAGGNEQFF. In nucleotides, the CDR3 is TGCGCCAGCAGCCCACCGACTAGCGGGGAAGCAGGAGGCAATGAGCAGTTCTTC.

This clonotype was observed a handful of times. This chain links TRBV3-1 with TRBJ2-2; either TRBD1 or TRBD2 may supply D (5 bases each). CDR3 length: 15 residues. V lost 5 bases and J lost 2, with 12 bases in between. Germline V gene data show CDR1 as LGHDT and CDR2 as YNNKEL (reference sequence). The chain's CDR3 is CASSKAGTNTGELFF. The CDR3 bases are TGTGCCAGCAGCAAAGCAGGGACCAACACCGGGGAGCTGTTTTTT.

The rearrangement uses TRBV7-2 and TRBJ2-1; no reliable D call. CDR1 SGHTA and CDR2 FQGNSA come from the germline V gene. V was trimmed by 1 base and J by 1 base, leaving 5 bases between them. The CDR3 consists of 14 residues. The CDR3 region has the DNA TGTGCCAGCAGCTTAGAAAGGTCCTACAATGAGCAGTTCTTC. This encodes CASSLERSYNEQFF.

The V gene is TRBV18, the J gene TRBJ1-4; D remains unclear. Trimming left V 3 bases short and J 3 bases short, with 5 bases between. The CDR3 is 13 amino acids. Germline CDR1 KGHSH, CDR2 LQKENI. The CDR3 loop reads CASSPKPNEKLFF. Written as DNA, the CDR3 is TGTGCCAGCTCACCGAAACCTAATGAAAAACTGTTTTTT.

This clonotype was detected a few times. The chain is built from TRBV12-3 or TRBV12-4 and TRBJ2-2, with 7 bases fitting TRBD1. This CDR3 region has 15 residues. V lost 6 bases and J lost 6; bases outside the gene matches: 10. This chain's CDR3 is CASRDRVIFSGELFF. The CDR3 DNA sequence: TGTGCCAGCAGAGACAGGGTTATTTTCTCCGGGGAGCTGTTTTTT.

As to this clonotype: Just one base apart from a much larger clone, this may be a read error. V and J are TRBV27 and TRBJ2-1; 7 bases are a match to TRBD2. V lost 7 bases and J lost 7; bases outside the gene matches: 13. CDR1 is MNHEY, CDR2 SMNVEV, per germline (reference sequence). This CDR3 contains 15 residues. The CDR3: CASTVPGLTLNEQFF. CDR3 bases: TGTGCCAGCACTGTTCCGGGACTAACATTAAATGAGCAGTTCTTC.

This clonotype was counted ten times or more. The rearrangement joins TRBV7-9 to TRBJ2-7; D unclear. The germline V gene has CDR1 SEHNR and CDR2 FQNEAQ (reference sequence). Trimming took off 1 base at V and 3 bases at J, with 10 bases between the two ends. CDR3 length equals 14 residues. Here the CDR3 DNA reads TGTGCCAGCAGCTTAGAGGGCTGGAGCTACGAGCAGTACTTC. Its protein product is CASSLEGWSYEQYF.

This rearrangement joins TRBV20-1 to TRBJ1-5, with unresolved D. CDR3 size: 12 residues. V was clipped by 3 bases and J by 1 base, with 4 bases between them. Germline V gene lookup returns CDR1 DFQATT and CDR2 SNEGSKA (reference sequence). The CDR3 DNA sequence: TGCAGTGCTAGCCTCAGCAATCAGCCCCAGCATTTT. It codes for CSASLSNQPQHF.

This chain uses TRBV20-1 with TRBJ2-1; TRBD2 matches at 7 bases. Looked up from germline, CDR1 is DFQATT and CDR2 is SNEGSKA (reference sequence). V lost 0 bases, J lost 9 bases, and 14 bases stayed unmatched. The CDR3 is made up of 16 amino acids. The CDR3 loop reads CSARDPRGGPATEQFF. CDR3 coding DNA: TGCAGTGCTAGAGATCCCCGCGGGGGACCCGCAACTGAGCAGTTCTTC.

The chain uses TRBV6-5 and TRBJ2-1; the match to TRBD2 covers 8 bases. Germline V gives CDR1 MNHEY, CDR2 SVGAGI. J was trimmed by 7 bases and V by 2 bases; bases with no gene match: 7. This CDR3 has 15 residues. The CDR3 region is CASSYGLAGLNEQFF. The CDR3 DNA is TGTGCCAGCAGTTACGGGCTAGCGGGTCTAAATGAGCAGTTCTTC.

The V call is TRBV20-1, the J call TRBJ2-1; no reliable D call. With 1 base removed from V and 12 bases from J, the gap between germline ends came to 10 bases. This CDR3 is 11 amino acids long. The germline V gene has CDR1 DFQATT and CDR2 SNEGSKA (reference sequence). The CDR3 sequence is CSARGAFRQFF. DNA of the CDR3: TGCAGTGCTAGAGGGGCGTTTAGGCAGTTCTTC.

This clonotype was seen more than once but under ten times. DNA of the CDR3: TGTGCCAGCATCATAAAGAGGGGGAACACCGGGGAGCTGTTTTTT. As protein: CASIIKRGNTGELFF. The chain employs TRBV7-2 and TRBJ2-2; D may match TRBD1 or TRBD2 (5 bases each). CDR3 length: 15 amino acids. Trimming left V 7 bases short and J 1 base short, with 13 bases between. CDR1 and CDR2 from the germline V gene are SGHTA and FQGNSA. The entire variable domain, with the rest obtained from reference TRBV7-2 and TRBJ2-2, is as follows: GAGVSQSPSNKVTEKGKDVELRCDPISGHTALYWYRQSLGQGLEFLIYFQGNSAPDKSGLPSDRFSAERTGGSVSTLTIQRTQQEDSAVYLCASIIKRGNTGELFFGEGSRLTVL.

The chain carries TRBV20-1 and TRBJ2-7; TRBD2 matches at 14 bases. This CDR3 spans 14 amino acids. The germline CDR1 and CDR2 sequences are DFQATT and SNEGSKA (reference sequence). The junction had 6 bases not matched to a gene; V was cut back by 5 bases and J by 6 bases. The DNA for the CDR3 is TGCAGTGCTTCGGGACTAGCGGGAGCCTCCGAGCAGTACTTC. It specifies CSASGLAGASEQYF.